The rows below give T cell receptor beta chains drawn from one sample of a study of T cell responses to AZD1222 COVID-19 vaccine. The assay was immunoSEQ multiplex PCR, and TCRdb's table has in-frame clones only and misses some. The sample yields approximately 80,000 clones, over 80% seen once. This specimen was peripheral blood, taken on day 0 of AZD1222 vaccination. The receptors derive from an adult in good health. The CDR3 runs from the conserved cysteine through the conserved F or W.

v_call,cdr3_aa
TRBV18,CASSPGQGSYGYTF
TRBV7-2,CASSPPGRGNSPLHF
TRBV6-4,CASSERGRNSPLHF
TRBV2,CASSLWNTEAFF
TRBV3-1/TRBV3-2,CASSQGFTGKRRVTGELFF
TRBV30,CAWSLLGLHTGELFF
TRBV5-1,CASSLASFEKLFF
TRBV29-1,CSAGQGNNYGYTF
TRBV7-2,CASSPDGSSGNTIYF
TRBV4-1,CASSQETATYEQYF
TRBV7-8,CASSLTGRLNSPLHF
TRBV7-9,CASSLAGYGGPQHF
TRBV5-8,CASSPQGGGQETQYF
TRBV6-1,CASSDRSDRGFSSYGYTF
TRBV10-3,CAISENSNTEAFF
TRBV19,CASTAEGGSNQPQHF
TRBV6-5,CASAYMGGAEAFF
TRBV18,CASSPETGGQFNYNEQFF
TRBV7-9,CASSLSYEQYF
TRBV3-1/TRBV3-2,CASSQDAGELFF
TRBV6-4,CASSDRASGTDTQYF
TRBV3-1/TRBV3-2,CASSHMGASGGFSYNEQFF
TRBV7-8,CASSLGGRDNSPLHF
TRBV21-1,CASSKDAGEETQYF
TRBV11-3,CASSLGGGGNSPLHF
TRBV27,CASSKGQQPNYGYTF
TRBV28,CASSLGLRNTEAFF
TRBV27,CASSPTTRSPGNTIYF
TRBV9,CASNSGPYQETQYF
TRBV11-3,CASSLGVGPTEAFF
TRBV19,CASSAYRGEETQYF
TRBV5-1,CASTLSSRGDNEQFF
TRBV12-3/TRBV12-4,CASSLQAFYGYTF
TRBV3-1/TRBV3-2,CASSHKWQGDSPLHF
TRBV7-7,CASTPQTGSNTGELFF
TRBV19,CASSIPHSGNTIYF
TRBV6-5,CASSFNSWRMNTEAFF
TRBV19,CASSILAGNTEAFF
TRBV4-1,CASSPSPRTSLYNEQFF
TRBV3-1/TRBV3-2,CASSQTTGVWETQYF
TRBV18,CASSPPGRVENYGYTF
TRBV9,CASSVAASGGYEQYF
TRBV6-5,CASSQRDRGNIQYF
TRBV2,CASSPRESGNTIYF
TRBV27,CASSFVPGGQPQHF
TRBV6-5,CASSYSRGGGVTEAFF
TRBV6-5,CASSQFGSNQPQHF
TRBV7-9,CASSGTGEGEKLFF
TRBV9,CASSPSRAGELFF
TRBV5-1,CASSPWGGMYNEQFF